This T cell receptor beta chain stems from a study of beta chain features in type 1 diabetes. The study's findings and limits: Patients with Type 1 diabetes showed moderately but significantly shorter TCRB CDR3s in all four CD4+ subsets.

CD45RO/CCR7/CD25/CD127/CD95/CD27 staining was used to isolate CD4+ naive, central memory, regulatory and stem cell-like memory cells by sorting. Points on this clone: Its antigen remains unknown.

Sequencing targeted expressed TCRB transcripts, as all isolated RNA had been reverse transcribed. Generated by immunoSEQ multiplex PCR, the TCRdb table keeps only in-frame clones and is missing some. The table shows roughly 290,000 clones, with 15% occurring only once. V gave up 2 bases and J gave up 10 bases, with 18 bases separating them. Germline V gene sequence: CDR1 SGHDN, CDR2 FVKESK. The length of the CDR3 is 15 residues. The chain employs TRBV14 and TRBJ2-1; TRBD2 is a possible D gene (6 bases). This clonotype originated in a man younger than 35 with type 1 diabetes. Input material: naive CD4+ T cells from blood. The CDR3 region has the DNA TGTGCCAGCAGCCAAATAGTGGGACTCCTATTAGAGCAGTTCTTC. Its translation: CASSQIVGLLLEQFF.